This T cell receptor (beta chain) was identified in a study of blood T cell repertoires in COVID-19. Study overall: Donors in the United States, Italy and Spain gave samples during acute or convalescent COVID-19. PBMCs, B-cell-depleted T cells, or T cells provided the cDNA or gDNA that made up the material.

The CDR3 consists of 16 residues. Germline loops: CDR1 SEHNR, CDR2 FQNEAQ (reference sequence). Trimming shortened V by 1 base and J by 4 bases, and 16 bases separated the two germline ends. Original analysis: Reference gene primer amplification gave nucleated cell count estimates. This table comes from immunoSEQ multiplex PCR, and its TCRdb copy is limited to in-frame clones, with some not included. V, J and clone size reflect that table, while D and trimming were determined from the DNA. The table shows tens of thousands of clones, with 70% to 90% occurring only once. The clonotype was recovered from an elderly woman with acute or convalescent COVID-19. The sequenced sample was peripheral blood. The rearrangement joins TRBV7-9 to TRBJ1-1, with D unclear. This CDR3 reads CASSLEPSVGSTEAFF. The CDR3 region has the DNA TGTGCCAGCAGCTTAGAACCATCGGTTGGGAGCACTGAAGCTTTCTTT.